One and the same sample provided the 9 T cell receptor beta chains below, sequenced in a study of T-cell memory formation after mild COVID-19. TCRdb re-called the 5' RACE reads with MiXCR, one entry per CDR3 protein. The table lists 25,000 to 30,000 distinct CDR3 sequences, 9.5% to 15% of them singletons, with nearly 15% in the top ten. Sequencing used PBMCs or a T cell subset sorted from them (not recorded which). These receptors originate from an adult woman who had mild COVID-19 (a few samples of this study predate the infection). Cell type and time point are not known.

This clonotype was recorded many times. The chain is built from TRBV20-1 and TRBJ1-2, with D possibly matching TRBD1 (6 bases). The V gene's germline CDR1 is DFQATT and CDR2 SNEGSKA (reference sequence). V was cut by 8 bases and J by 9 bases, with 13 bases left in between. This CDR3 contains 10 residues. CDR3: CSPRGDSYTF. The DNA for the CDR3 is TGCAGTCCCCGGGGGGACAGCTACACCTTC.

This clonotype was recorded many times. CDR3 loop: CASRQLSGANVLTF. CDR3 DNA: TGTGCCAGCAGACAACTCTCTGGGGCCAACGTCCTGACTTTC. This chain connects TRBV27 to TRBJ2-6; D not resolved. The V gene's germline CDR1 is MNHEY and CDR2 SMNVEV (reference sequence). Trimming took off 6 bases at V and 0 bases at J, with 6 bases between the two ends. This CDR3 region has 14 residues.

This clonotype has a count of ten or more. This sequence joins TRBV10-3 and TRBJ2-7, with 9 bases that match TRBD1. This CDR3 spans 12 amino acids. With V trimmed by 8 bases and J by 10 bases, 9 bases remained unmatched. Germline CDR1 ENHRY, CDR2 SYGVKD. The CDR3 here is CAISTGGIAQYF. Written as DNA, the CDR3 is TGTGCCATCTCGACAGGGGGTATCGCCCAGTACTTC.

This clonotype was observed many times. The rearrangement links TRBV28 to TRBJ1-2, with a weak D call TRBD1 (6 bases). Germline assignment: CDR1 MDHEN and CDR2 SYDVKM. The CDR3 loop spans 14 amino acids. Trimming took 2 bases from V and 1 from J, leaving 8 bases between them. For the CDR3, the DNA is TGTGCCAGCAGTTTACTACAGGGTAACTATGGCTACACCTTC. Its translation: CASSLLQGNYGYTF.

This clonotype was observed at least ten times. V is TRBV20-1 and J is TRBJ1-5; TRBD1 aligns across 11 bases. Trimming took 1 base from V and 4 from J; bases not matched to a gene: 6. CDR3 size: 16 residues. Per germline, CDR1 DFQATT and CDR2 SNEGSKA (reference sequence). The CDR3: CSARVPGTGGNQPQHF. The DNA of the CDR3 is TGCAGTGCTAGAGTACCCGGGACAGGGGGTAATCAGCCCCAGCATTTT.

Many counts were recorded for this clonotype. The chain recombines TRBV6-2 or TRBV6-3 with TRBJ2-7; D call uncertain. In germline, CDR1 is MNHEY, CDR2 SVGEGT. There are 13 residues in the CDR3. Deletions cut 0 bases from V and 3 bases from J, with 6 bases between. CDR3 amino acids: CASSYSDNYEQYF. CDR3 sequence (DNA): TGTGCCAGCAGTTACTCCGACAACTACGAGCAGTACTTC.

This clonotype was seen many times. This chain uses TRBV5-1 with TRBJ2-3, with 8 bases identical to TRBD1. CDR1 SGHRS and CDR2 YFSETQ come from the germline V gene. This CDR3 contains 13 residues. V lost 8 bases to trimming and J lost 3 bases; unmatched junction nucleotides: 5. CDR3 in amino acids: CARTGTGTDTQYF. Here the CDR3 DNA reads TGCGCCAGGACCGGGACAGGTACAGATACGCAGTATTTT.

This clonotype was picked up many times. The chain is built from TRBV29-1 and TRBJ2-1; TRBD2 is a possible D gene (6 bases). The CDR3 is 12 amino acids. CDR1 is SQVTM and CDR2 is ANQGSEA in the germline V gene. V lost 7 bases, J lost 6 bases, and 13 bases lay in between. The CDR3 reads CSAREVGNEQFF. The CDR3 nucleotides read TGCAGCGCGAGGGAGGTTGGCAATGAGCAGTTCTTC.

This clonotype was seen repeatedly, ten times or more. V is TRBV18 and J is TRBJ2-3; TRBD1 or TRBD2 may be the D gene (6 bases each). This CDR3 spans 17 amino acids. The germline gives CDR1 KGHSH, CDR2 LQKENI. V lost 3 bases to trimming and J lost 5 bases, with 21 bases between them. The CDR3 region is CASSPQRGGGEIDTQYF. CDR3 nucleotide sequence: TGTGCCAGCTCACCGCAACGAGGGGGAGGAGAAATAGATACGCAGTATTTT.